This T cell receptor (beta chain) was recorded in a study of CD4 T cells in relation to SARS-CoV-2 and coronaviruses. Broader study findings: No donor gave both pre-pandemic and post-infection samples.

Unexposed donor CD4+ T cells date from about 2011-2018, before the COVID-19 pandemic. Naive and memory CD4+ T cells came from enriched cryopreserved PBMCs. Deep TCR-beta sequencing used DNA from uncultured naive and memory CD4+ T cells. TCRdb's table, derived via immunoSEQ multiplex PCR, lists solely in-frame clones and lacks some. The repertoire consists of about 65,000 clones, with around 87% occurring once and the leading ten covering 1.6%. The CDR3 runs to 15 residues. The V gene lost 2 bases and the J gene lost 2 bases, with 10 bases spanning the gap. CDR1 and CDR2 from the germline V gene are MNHEY and SVGEGT. About this clone: The target antigen is unknown.

The chain recombines TRBV6-2 or TRBV6-3 with TRBJ1-5; maybe TRBD1 (5 bases). Sequencing used memory CD4+ T cells from PBMCs. The clonotype originates from a human donor in good health. This CDR3 is CASSYGAWGNQPQHF. The CDR3 nucleotides are TGTGCCAGCAGTTACGGGGCGTGGGGCAATCAGCCCCAGCATTTT.